This T cell receptor delta chain was sequenced during a study of fetal and pediatric gammadelta thymocytes (dated by TCRdb to between 2021 and 2024). Study-level background: Previously published data and newly generated, unpublished data were combined in the bulk gammadelta thymocyte repertoires, which were used to strengthen a single-cell study of gammadelta thymocyte development. The bulk gammadelta thymocyte repertoire set covered ten or so subjects in total, 3 fetal thymus donors and 7 pediatric thymus donors. The bulk gammadelta thymocyte repertoires combined unpublished data with previously published data (refs 27,28). Bulk TCR repertoire data were included to raise the number of subjects and reinforce the CDR3 publicity analysis.

For staining, thymocytes received Zombie NIR viability dye along with antibodies against CD3 (UCHT1), TCRgammadelta (11F2), TCRVgamma9 (IMMU360) and TCRVdelta2 (IMMU389). Bulk TRD and TRG CDR3 repertoires were generated separately from sorted Vgamma9Vdelta2 and nonVgamma9Vdelta2 gammadelta thymocytes of human fetal and pediatric thymuses. In Belgium, pediatric thymus tissue was obtained from children undergoing cardiac surgery. Pediatric thymus donors in the study were aged between roughly 1 and 12 years. Thymic cell suspensions from fetal and post-natal thymuses were prepared as previously described. CD3+ gammadeltaTCR+ Vgamma9+ Vdelta2+ cells were sorted as Vgamma9Vdelta2 thymocytes. Cell sorting was done on a FACS Aria III cell sorter (BD Biosciences). General conclusions and limits of the study: Compared with post-natal repertoires, fetal gammadelta thymocyte repertoires were previously reported to be enriched for TRDV2, TRGV8 and TRGV9 usage, low N additions and public CDR3s.

The sample was run on an Illumina MiSeq. In the source study's methods: For the publicity analysis, the Vgamma9Vdelta2 and nonVgamma9Vdelta2 bulk CDR3 files from each subject were merged to form one combined repertoire per subject. CDR3 publicity was given a score from 0 to 19 by checking each amino acid sequence across 9 single-cell datasets and some eleven bulk repertoires with base R and dplyr. The public reads were reprocessed by TCRdb using CATT, and rows of matching DNA were later combined. TCRdb, rather than the study authors, made the V and J calls. Counted in this sample were 1,500 to 2,000 delta-chain clones; 13% to 15% of them appeared once. Around 7% of the sample rests with the top ten. V is pruned by 6 bases and J by 0 bases, leaving 12 bases of the junction without a gene match. The germline V gene provides CDR1 GEAIGNYY and CDR2 EKD. Taken from cysteine to phenylalanine, the CDR3 has 16 residues. The kept DNA is CDR3 alone, 48 bases in frame from the first base.

By how much of the sample it makes up, this clone is large (0.1 to 1%). Its recognized antigen is unknown. No much larger clone exists at a distance of one base, and base qualities are not known. The clonotype comes from a child who underwent cardiac surgery and was recorded as healthy. Recombination joined TRDV2 with TRDJ1; 7 nucleotides in the junction match TRDD3. The material sequenced was Vgamma9Vdelta2 gamma-delta T cells from the thymus. The cell subset or site label of this sample denotes: sorted CD3+gammadeltaTCR+Vgamma9+Vdelta2+ thymocytes. The sequenced DNA: TGTGCCTGTCACGGGACGGCTGGGGGTTACACCGATAAACTCATCTTT. It is translated as CACHGTAGGYTDKLIF.